The clone carrying this T cell receptor (beta chain) was recorded once. The sample originates from a study of cytomegalovirus exposure and HLA in healthy donors. With 60 Vbeta and 13 Jbeta primers, the PCR was carried out. TCRdb's table, derived via immunoSEQ multiplex PCR, lists solely in-frame clones and lacks some. The table lists about 150,000 clones, 80% of them singletons. With 5 bases clipped from V and 5 bases from J, the junction kept 7 bases outside the gene matches. The CDR3 has 15 amino acids. The V gene's germline CDR1 is SGHTA and CDR2 FQGTGA. The chain links TRBV7-3 to TRBJ2-3, with 10 positions matching TRBD1. The sequence derives from a man between 25 and 39 years old in good health and CMV-seropositive. Input material: PBMCs. The CDR3 region is CASSAGQGRVDTQYF. In nucleotides, the CDR3 is TGTGCCAGCAGCGCGGGACAGGGGAGGGTAGATACGCAGTATTTT.